A selection of T cell receptor beta chains follows, all from one sample in a study of blood T cell repertoires in COVID-19. Repertoires were generated with immunoSEQ multiplex PCR, while TCRdb's copy carries only in-frame clones and drops some. This sample yields 150,000 to 200,000 clones, of which more than 80% are seen a single time; 9.5% to 13% belongs to the top ten. The sequenced sample consisted of peripheral blood. These receptors all stem from a human donor in a cohort sampled during active COVID-19. The conserved cysteine and the conserved F or W are not part of the CDR3 here. Each record gives: V gene, clone size, J gene, CDR3 protein. Expanded clones get a size class; other rows say once, few or many, or leave the size out.

TRBV7-2	NA	TRBJ2-1	ASRRGTGGETYNEQF
TRBV11-2	NA	TRBJ2-5	ASSVPSGIQETQY
TRBV24-1	NA	TRBJ1-2	ATSDPKQGNYGYT
TRBV30	NA	TRBJ2-3	AWSVQNTQY
TRBV5-1	NA	TRBJ2-3	ASSLVSGGTDTQY
TRBV9	NA	TRBJ2-5	ASSSLTSGSFETQY
TRBV7-8	NA	TRBJ1-1	ASSLGAANTEAF
TRBV4-3	NA	TRBJ2-7	ASSQGTSDNYEQY
TRBV6-2/TRBV6-3	NA	TRBJ2-7	ASSGTGGRRYEQY
TRBV11-2	NA	TRBJ1-2	ASSEQGVGYT
TRBV3-1/TRBV3-2	NA	TRBJ2-5	ASSQVTIHPSETQY
TRBV6-5	NA	TRBJ1-2	ASSYSFGNGYT
TRBV27	NA	TRBJ2-7	ASSFGIHSYEQY
TRBV6-5	NA	TRBJ2-3	ASSGTGGWTDTQY
TRBV5-1	NA	TRBJ2-7	ASSLNRGDYEQY
TRBV10-3	NA	TRBJ2-7	ATTGLYYEQY
TRBV6-5	few	TRBJ2-5	ASRGTGQETQY
TRBV20-1	NA	TRBJ2-7	SASSSSTSGWGFSYEQY